This T cell receptor (beta chain) appears in the sequencing data of a study of blood T cell repertoires in COVID-19. Whole-study context: PBMCs, B-cell-depleted T cells, or T cells were the source of the cDNA or gDNA that made up the material.

The V gene lost 2 bases and the J gene lost 0 bases, with 6 bases spanning the gap. The CDR3 sequence is 14 residues long. Germline V gene lookup returns CDR1 SGHRS and CDR2 YFSETQ. Per the original methods: Amplification with reference gene primers provided the estimates of nucleated cell counts. The assay was immunoSEQ multiplex PCR, and TCRdb's table has in-frame clones only and misses some. D and trimming come from the DNA, and the V and J calls and clone size come from that table. The sample shows 200,000 to 250,000 clones, about 86% of them seen only once. The V call is TRBV5-1, the J call TRBJ1-3, with D unresolved. This TCR came from a woman between 25 and 40 years old who had recovered from COVID-19. Sequenced material: peripheral blood. DNA for the CDR3: TGCGCCAGCAGCTTCTTCTACTCTGGAAACACCATATATTTT. Translating gives CASSFFYSGNTIYF.